This TCR beta chain derives from a study of Graves' ophthalmopathy and Graves' hyperthyroidism (dated by TCRdb to 2017 to 2018). A note on the overall study: Peripheral blood was collected before any treatment was given, at the time of initial diagnosis. To tell Graves' ophthalmopathy apart from Graves' hyperthyroidism, and to predict which patients would progress to ophthalmopathy, the study relied on TCR beta repertoire signatures. In total, approximately 130 blood samples were TCR-sequenced: some 40 ophthalmopathy, some 80 hyperthyroidism and about 17 hyperthyroidism-to-ophthalmopathy patients. To explore V-J signatures distinguishing ophthalmopathy from hyperthyroidism, a discovery set of under 110 patients (about 44 ophthalmopathy, about 57 stable hyperthyroidism) was enrolled. An independent validation cohort comprised 18 hyperthyroidism patients and roughly 15 patients who later progressed from hyperthyroidism to ophthalmopathy. T-cell repertoires of thyroid tissue and blood were compared in five or six hyperthyroidism patients. Following sampling, methimazole starting at 30 mg daily was administered to hyperthyroidism patients, and high-dose intravenous methylprednisolone was administered to ophthalmopathy patients.

Overall study results and their limits: In validation, the model predicted ophthalmopathy progression with about 71% sensitivity and 72% to 80% specificity; approximately 12 predicted patients were CT-confirmed with GO in a median of 6.5 months. Most expanded thyroid clonotypes with a frequency above 0.001 also appeared in blood, which suggests that blood repertoires may reflect the immune response in the thyroid. Ophthalmopathy was separated from stable hyperthyroidism by the 13-signature model with around 88% sensitivity and roughly 83% specificity in cross-validation and with 80%/75% in the test set. No statistical method was used to set the sample size in advance, and the investigators knew which group each participant was assigned to.

For repertoire sequencing, the TCR beta CDR3 regions were amplified from RNA transcripts. A first-round RT-PCR used HTBI primers with the Qiagen OneStep RT-PCR kit, followed by a second-round multiplex PCR, size selection and purification. Libraries were sequenced paired-end with 100 bp reads on an Illumina HiSeq2000. On the study's bioinformatics: SOAPnuke was used for read processing, and reads with adapters, uncalled bases, a mean Phred below 15, or no exact constant-primer or identifier match were discarded. High-quality paired reads were merged with COPE v1.2.5. Each unique nucleotide sequence was defined as a clonotype, and clonotypes were aligned to IMGT TRB V, D and J references with MiTCR v1.1. Only V-J combinations with frequency above 0.0001 were analysed, covering about 99% of repertoires. For each V-J combination, a TCR clonal expansion and chaos score was defined as the ratio of F50 clonal expansion to chaos observed in the TCRdist matrix. Welch's t-statistics and random forest were used to narrow the features down to more than 10 V-J combinations, which were then fed into a naive Bayes classifier. Thyroid-blood repertoire similarity was quantified with the Morisita-Horn index. TCRdb passed the public sequencing reads through fastp at Q25 and MiXCR, retaining productive beta sequences. Rows with one shared CDR3 protein collapse into an entry with the most common genes and DNA. The V and J calls and clone size are TCRdb's, not the authors'. The sample table holds around 340,000 distinct CDR3 sequences, of which around a sixth were seen once. 9% to 15% of the sample is held by the ten biggest clonotypes.

V is pared back by 0 bases and J by 7 bases, with 16 bases lying between the germline termini. The CDR3 runs 15 residues from the cysteine to the phenylalanine. The DNA shown is the 45-base CDR3, in frame from base 1. CDR1 and CDR2, per the germline V gene, are SGHAT and FQNNGV. The ophthalmopathy patients had moderately to severely active disease, with a Clinical Activity Score of 3 or higher, a NOSPECS grade of 4 or higher, and a disease duration of less than 3 months. Patients with other autoimmune diseases, uncontrolled infections, pregnancy or lactation were excluded. Clinical symptoms, serum thyroxine, TRAb, thyroid ultrasound and orbital computed tomography were used for diagnosis. PBMCs were isolated from roughly 10 ml of fresh peripheral blood by Ficoll-Paque density gradient centrifugation. Total RNA was extracted using Trizol reagent, and RNA quality was checked on an Agilent 2100 Bioanalyzer.

The sample holds many counts of this clonotype. The antigen this receptor binds is unknown. No much larger clone exists at a distance of one base, and base qualities are not known. Sequencing input: peripheral blood. This clonotype was sampled from an adult man with Graves' ophthalmopathy. The chain couples TRBV11-2 to TRBJ2-7; the D gene is unclear. The CDR3 here reads CASSLDPGPGWEQYF. The DNA sequence is given as TGTGCCAGCAGCTTAGATCCCGGACCAGGATGGGAGCAGTACTTC.